The T cell receptor beta chain under discussion was sequenced for a study of sequential checkpoint blockade in melanoma. In the study overall: Both treatment sequences were followed by maintenance nivolumab.

The table came from immunoSEQ multiplex PCR; TCRdb's copy has only in-frame clones and leaves some out. Found here are approximately 22,000 clones, approximately 71% of them singletons; the top ten hold under 20%. As to treatment: randomized to nivolumab then ipilimumab (arm A) or the reverse (arm B). DNA-damaging chemotherapy had not been given to any patient beforehand. Sorted cells were live CD3+CD8+, lacking CD19 and CD56, from PBMCs. Looked up from germline, CDR1 is LGHNA and CDR2 is YNFKEQ. The V gene end was trimmed by 5 bases and the J gene end by 7 bases; junction bases not matched to a gene: 7. The CDR3 spans 14 residues.

The clonotype was recovered from a human donor with melanoma. The chain uses TRBV4-2 and TRBJ1-2; 10 nucleotides align to TRBD1. The sequencing here drew on CD8+ T cells sorted from blood (inferred from file names), taken from a patient given nivolumab and ipilimumab in sequence. This CDR3 is CASSSGTGESGYTF. CDR3 DNA: TGTGCCAGCAGCAGCGGGACAGGGGAGTCTGGCTACACCTTC.